The 5 T cell receptor beta chains presented below share a single source sample, sequenced in a study of graft-versus-host responses after intestinal transplantation. The assay was immunoSEQ multiplex PCR, and TCRdb's table has in-frame clones only and misses some. Of 99,000 or so clones in the sample, about 82% were seen once. This specimen consisted of PBMCs, obtained 255 days after intestinal transplant. The receptor source for this set is a human patient who received an intestinal transplant, so some T cells may come from the graft donor.

The chain couples TRBV19 to TRBJ1-2, with 8 bases fitting TRBD1. Looked up from germline, CDR1 is LNHDA and CDR2 is SQIVND (reference sequence). The CDR3 is 14 residues long. J was trimmed by 4 bases and V by 8 bases; bases with no gene match: 9. CDR3 amino acids: CASRNRGNLYGYTF. The CDR3 DNA reads as TGTGCCAGTCGTAACAGGGGGAACCTCTATGGCTACACCTTC. The entire variable domain, with the rest obtained from reference TRBV19 and TRBJ1-2, is as follows: DGGITQSPKYLFRKEGQNVTLSCEQNLNHDAMYWYRQDPGQGLRLIYYSQIVNDFQKGDIAEGYSVSREKKESFPLTVTSAQKNPTAFYLCASRNRGNLYGYTFGSGTRLTVV.

The chain is built from TRBV5-6 and TRBJ1-3; a weak D match, TRBD1 (6 bases). The CDR3 is 15 amino acids. Germline CDR1 is SGHDT and CDR2 is YYEEEE. The V end was cut by 1 base, the J end by 1 base, with 9 bases between. CDR3 sequence reads: CASSLRGYSGNTIYF. CDR3 DNA: TGTGCCAGCAGCTTGAGGGGGTATTCTGGAAACACCATATATTTT.

The genes are TRBV7-2 and TRBJ2-2, with D unclear. The length of the CDR3 is 14 residues. Trimming stripped 0 bases from V and 7 bases from J, with 9 bases between. Per germline, CDR1 SGHTA and CDR2 FQGNSA. CDR3 DNA: TGTGCCAGCAGCTTAGCGCCGAAAAGCGGGGAGCTGTTTTTT. This codes for CASSLAPKSGELFF.

The J gene is TRBJ2-7, the V gene TRBV7-9, with a tentative D call TRBD2 (6 bases). V was shortened by 7 bases and J by 2 bases, with 15 bases between the two germline ends. The CDR3 sequence is 14 residues long. Germline values: CDR1 SEHNR, CDR2 FQNEAQ (reference sequence). The CDR3 spells CASTDRTTPYEQYF. For the CDR3, the DNA is TGTGCCAGCACCGACCGGACTACCCCCTACGAGCAGTACTTC.

This chain connects TRBV7-9 to TRBJ1-2; D is perhaps TRBD1 (5 bases). Trimming left V 2 bases short and J 4 bases short, with 17 bases between. Germline CDR1 SEHNR, CDR2 FQNEAQ (reference sequence). The length of the CDR3 is 16 residues. The CDR3 bases are TGTGCCAGCAGCTTATACGCAGGGTCGGGTAGCTATGGCTACACCTTC. Amino acid sequence: CASSLYAGSGSYGYTF.